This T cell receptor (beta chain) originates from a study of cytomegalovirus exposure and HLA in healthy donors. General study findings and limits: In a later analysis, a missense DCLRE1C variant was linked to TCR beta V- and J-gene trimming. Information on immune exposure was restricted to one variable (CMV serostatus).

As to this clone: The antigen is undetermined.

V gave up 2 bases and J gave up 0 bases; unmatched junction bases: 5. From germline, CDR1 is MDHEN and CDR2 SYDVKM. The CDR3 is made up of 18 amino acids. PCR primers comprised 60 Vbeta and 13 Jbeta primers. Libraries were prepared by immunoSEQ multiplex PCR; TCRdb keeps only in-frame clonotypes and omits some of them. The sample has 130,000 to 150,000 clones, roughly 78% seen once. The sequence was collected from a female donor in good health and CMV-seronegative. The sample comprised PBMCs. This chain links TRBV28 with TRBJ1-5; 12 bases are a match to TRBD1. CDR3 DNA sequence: TGTGCCAGCAGTTTACCGGGACAGGGGGCCGATAGCAATCAGCCCCAGCATTTT. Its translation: CASSLPGQGADSNQPQHF.